This is a list of T cell receptor beta chains from one sample in a study of T cell repertoires in ileal Crohn's disease. The data were produced by immunoSEQ multiplex PCR, yet TCRdb's version contains in-frame clones alone and is incomplete. The sample yields about 18,000 clones, 70% to 80% seen once. The specimen was ileal tissue. The receptors originated from an adult with Crohn's disease. Each CDR3 is given with its conserved first and last residue. D genes are given only for firm matches. Clone size is shown for a subset of rows, as once, few, many or a class of expanded clone.

v_call: TRBV2
j_call: TRBJ2-7
clone_size: .
d_call: TRBD1
cdr3_aa: CASSDPTGVSYEQYF
cdr3_nt: TGTGCCAGCAGTGACCCGACAGGGGTCTCCTACGAGCAGTACTTC

v_call: TRBV5-1
j_call: TRBJ2-5
clone_size: .
d_call: TRBD1
cdr3_aa: CASSFQDRGLETQYF
cdr3_nt: TGCGCCAGCAGCTTCCAGGACAGGGGGCTAGAGACCCAGTACTTC

v_call: TRBV18
j_call: TRBJ2-3
clone_size: medium-sized
d_call: .
cdr3_aa: CASSPGGMITDTQYF
cdr3_nt: TGTGCCAGCTCCCCTGGAGGGATGATCACAGATACGCAGTATTTT

v_call: TRBV19
j_call: TRBJ1-5
clone_size: .
d_call: TRBD1
cdr3_aa: CASSVQGGQPQHF
cdr3_nt: TGTGCCAGTAGTGTACAGGGGGGCCAGCCCCAGCATTTT

v_call: TRBV5-5
j_call: TRBJ1-5
clone_size: few
d_call: TRBD1
cdr3_aa: CASSLQGDQPQHF
cdr3_nt: TGTGCCAGCAGCCTACAGGGGGATCAGCCCCAGCATTTT

v_call: TRBV6-4
j_call: TRBJ2-3
clone_size: .
d_call: TRBD2
cdr3_aa: CASSDSAGGPTDTQYF
cdr3_nt: TGTGCCAGCAGTGACTCGGCGGGGGGGCCGACAGATACGCAGTATTTT

v_call: TRBV7-2
j_call: TRBJ1-2
clone_size: .
d_call: .
cdr3_aa: CASSLVGSGSNYGYTF
cdr3_nt: TGTGCCAGCAGCTTAGTAGGGTCAGGCTCGAACTATGGCTACACCTTC

v_call: TRBV5-5
j_call: TRBJ2-1
clone_size: .
d_call: .
cdr3_aa: CASSPLTGSSYNEQFF
cdr3_nt: TGTGCCAGCAGCCCTCTGACGGGGAGCTCCTACAATGAGCAGTTCTTC

v_call: TRBV18
j_call: TRBJ2-6
clone_size: .
d_call: TRBD1
cdr3_aa: CASSPSRGPGANVLTF
cdr3_nt: TGTGCCAGCTCACCATCGAGGGGGCCTGGGGCCAACGTCCTGACTTTC

v_call: TRBV6-5
j_call: TRBJ2-5
clone_size: .
d_call: .
cdr3_aa: CASSYGKQETQYF
cdr3_nt: TGTGCCAGCAGTTACGGGAAACAAGAGACCCAGTACTTC

v_call: TRBV27
j_call: TRBJ1-1
clone_size: .
d_call: .
cdr3_aa: CASSYGGGPGTEAFF
cdr3_nt: TGTGCCAGCAGTTACGGTGGGGGGCCGGGGACTGAAGCTTTCTTT

v_call: TRBV7-2
j_call: TRBJ2-3
clone_size: few
d_call: .
cdr3_aa: CASSPQFMTDTQYF
cdr3_nt: TGTGCCAGCAGCCCTCAATTTATGACGGATACGCAGTATTTT

v_call: TRBV25-1
j_call: TRBJ2-1
clone_size: .
d_call: .
cdr3_aa: CASSARGAINEQFF
cdr3_nt: TGTGCCAGCAGTGCGCGGGGAGCTATAAATGAGCAGTTCTTC

v_call: TRBV9
j_call: TRBJ2-1
clone_size: .
d_call: TRBD2
cdr3_aa: CASSTWTSGRLNEQFF
cdr3_nt: TGTGCCAGCAGCACATGGACTAGCGGGAGACTCAATGAGCAGTTCTTC

v_call: TRBV6-4
j_call: TRBJ1-1
clone_size: once
d_call: .
cdr3_aa: CASSPRENTEAFF
cdr3_nt: TGTGCCAGCAGCCCCCGGGAGAACACTGAAGCTTTCTTT

v_call: TRBV28
j_call: TRBJ1-2
clone_size: .
d_call: .
cdr3_aa: CASGGAGLIGYTF
cdr3_nt: TGTGCCAGCGGGGGGGCAGGGTTAATTGGCTACACCTTC

v_call: TRBV5-5
j_call: TRBJ1-2
clone_size: .
d_call: TRBD1
cdr3_aa: CASSLMRQGDYGYTF
cdr3_nt: TGTGCCAGCAGCCTCATGCGACAGGGGGACTATGGCTACACCTTC

v_call: TRBV18
j_call: TRBJ1-6
clone_size: .
d_call: .
cdr3_aa: CASSPTGLSGNSPLHF
cdr3_nt: TGTGCCAGCTCACCAACAGGGTTATCTGGTAATTCACCCCTCCACTTT

v_call: TRBV18
j_call: TRBJ2-2
clone_size: .
d_call: TRBD2
cdr3_aa: CASSPRREGGTGELFF
cdr3_nt: TGTGCCAGCTCACCGCGGCGGGAGGGCGGTACCGGGGAGCTGTTTTTT

v_call: TRBV5-1
j_call: TRBJ1-1
clone_size: .
d_call: TRBD1
cdr3_aa: CASSIRTGRNTEAFF
cdr3_nt: TGCGCCAGCAGCATCCGGACAGGGAGGAACACTGAAGCTTTCTTT

v_call: TRBV28
j_call: TRBJ1-2
clone_size: .
d_call: TRBD1
cdr3_aa: CASSEGQGGYTF
cdr3_nt: TGTGCCAGCAGCGAGGGACAGGGAGGCTACACCTTC

v_call: TRBV5-6
j_call: TRBJ2-5
clone_size: .
d_call: TRBD1
cdr3_aa: CASSIRQGVQETQYF
cdr3_nt: TGTGCCAGCAGCATACGACAGGGGGTCCAAGAGACCCAGTACTTC

v_call: TRBV10-2
j_call: TRBJ1-1
clone_size: .
d_call: .
cdr3_aa: CASKSGEHTEAFF
cdr3_nt: TGCGCCAGCAAATCCGGGGAGCACACTGAAGCTTTCTTT

v_call: TRBV28
j_call: TRBJ2-7
clone_size: few
d_call: TRBD2
cdr3_aa: CASSGSGGSGNYEQYF
cdr3_nt: TGTGCCAGCAGTGGATCGGGCGGGAGCGGGAACTACGAGCAGTACTTC

v_call: TRBV28
j_call: TRBJ1-1
clone_size: .
d_call: .
cdr3_aa: CASSPGQITEAFF
cdr3_nt: TGTGCCAGCAGCCCCGGACAGATCACTGAAGCTTTCTTT

v_call: TRBV5-4
j_call: TRBJ2-2
clone_size: .
d_call: .
cdr3_aa: CASSLVAGAYTGELFF
cdr3_nt: TGTGCCAGCAGCTTGGTCGCAGGGGCCTACACCGGGGAGCTGTTTTTT

v_call: TRBV19
j_call: TRBJ1-2
clone_size: .
d_call: .
cdr3_aa: CASTPGGAPYGYTF
cdr3_nt: TGTGCCAGCACCCCCGGGGGGGCCCCTTATGGCTACACCTTC

v_call: TRBV7-2
j_call: TRBJ2-7
clone_size: .
d_call: TRBD2
cdr3_aa: CASSQSGGPSYEQYF
cdr3_nt: TGTGCCAGCAGCCAAAGCGGGGGTCCGTCCTACGAGCAGTACTTC

v_call: TRBV18
j_call: TRBJ1-4
clone_size: .
d_call: .
cdr3_aa: CASSPPTTNEKLFF
cdr3_nt: TGTGCCAGCTCACCACCAACAACTAATGAAAAACTGTTTTTT

v_call: TRBV11-2
j_call: TRBJ1-5
clone_size: .
d_call: .
cdr3_aa: CASSSGRDQPQHF
cdr3_nt: TGTGCCAGCAGCTCCGGACGGGATCAGCCCCAGCATTTT

v_call: TRBV18
j_call: TRBJ2-1
clone_size: .
d_call: TRBD1
cdr3_aa: CASSRDSMYNEQFF
cdr3_nt: TGTGCCAGCTCACGGGACAGCATGTACAATGAGCAGTTCTTC

v_call: TRBV11-2
j_call: TRBJ2-5
clone_size: .
d_call: TRBD1
cdr3_aa: CASSPAPLLTGVKETQYF
cdr3_nt: TGTGCCAGCAGCCCAGCCCCCCTCTTGACAGGGGTAAAGGAGACCCAGTACTTC

v_call: TRBV7-3
j_call: TRBJ2-2
clone_size: few
d_call: .
cdr3_aa: CASSPSRNTGELFF
cdr3_nt: TGTGCCAGCAGCCCCTCCCGAAACACCGGGGAGCTGTTTTTT

v_call: TRBV12-2
j_call: TRBJ2-7
clone_size: .
d_call: .
cdr3_aa: CASRLGYF
cdr3_nt: TGTGCAAGTCGCTTAGGGTACTTC

v_call: TRBV5-1
j_call: TRBJ2-5
clone_size: .
d_call: TRBD2
cdr3_aa: CASKRASGVETQYF
cdr3_nt: TGCGCCAGTAAGCGGGCTAGCGGGGTTGAGACCCAGTACTTC

v_call: TRBV4-1
j_call: TRBJ2-5
clone_size: .
d_call: TRBD2
cdr3_aa: CASSQDKLAGGETQYF
cdr3_nt: TGCGCCAGCAGCCAAGATAAACTAGCGGGGGGAGAGACCCAGTACTTC

v_call: TRBV2
j_call: TRBJ2-3
clone_size: once
d_call: .
cdr3_aa: CASSLGGTDTQYF
cdr3_nt: TGTGCCAGCAGCTTAGGGGGGACAGATACGCAGTATTTT

v_call: TRBV5-1
j_call: TRBJ2-7
clone_size: .
d_call: .
cdr3_aa: CASSLSVQTYEQYF
cdr3_nt: TGCGCCAGCAGCTTATCCGTACAGACCTACGAGCAGTACTTC

v_call: TRBV9
j_call: TRBJ2-3
clone_size: few
d_call: .
cdr3_aa: CASSESGLAFVDTDTQYF
cdr3_nt: TGTGCCAGCAGCGAGAGTGGTTTAGCGTTCGTAGACACAGATACGCAGTATTTT

v_call: TRBV29-1
j_call: TRBJ2-7
clone_size: .
d_call: TRBD2
cdr3_aa: CSAEGSGGYEQYF
cdr3_nt: TGCAGCGCCGAAGGTAGCGGGGGCTACGAGCAGTACTTC

v_call: TRBV4-1
j_call: TRBJ1-2
clone_size: .
d_call: .
cdr3_aa: CASSQAQGYGYGYTF
cdr3_nt: TGCGCCAGCAGCCAAGCTCAGGGGTACGGCTATGGCTACACCTTC

v_call: TRBV7-2
j_call: TRBJ2-5
clone_size: .
d_call: TRBD1
cdr3_aa: CASSTFQGAGETQYF
cdr3_nt: TGTGCCAGCAGCACCTTTCAGGGGGCGGGGGAGACCCAGTACTTC

v_call: TRBV2
j_call: TRBJ2-1
clone_size: .
d_call: .
cdr3_aa: CASSVRQGYNEQFF
cdr3_nt: TGTGCCAGCAGTGTACGGCAGGGGTACAATGAGCAGTTCTTC

v_call: TRBV14
j_call: TRBJ2-5
clone_size: .
d_call: .
cdr3_aa: CASSQGQRTLQETQYF
cdr3_nt: TGTGCCAGCAGCCAAGGACAGCGAACCCTACAAGAGACCCAGTACTTC

v_call: TRBV9
j_call: TRBJ2-3
clone_size: .
d_call: TRBD2
cdr3_aa: CASSVSGSGTDTQYF
cdr3_nt: TGTGCCAGCAGCGTTAGCGGGAGCGGCACAGATACGCAGTATTTT

v_call: TRBV2
j_call: TRBJ2-3
clone_size: .
d_call: .
cdr3_aa: CAARGPISTDTQYF
cdr3_nt: TGTGCCGCCCGGGGCCCAATAAGCACAGATACGCAGTATTTT

v_call: TRBV28
j_call: TRBJ1-4
clone_size: .
d_call: .
cdr3_aa: CASSWQSRREKLFF
cdr3_nt: TGTGCCAGCAGTTGGCAGTCACGGAGGGAAAAACTGTTTTTT

v_call: TRBV7-8
j_call: TRBJ1-5
clone_size: .
d_call: .
cdr3_aa: CASSSSQGSWKPQHF
cdr3_nt: TGTGCCAGCAGCTCATCTCAGGGTAGTTGGAAGCCCCAGCATTTT

v_call: TRBV18
j_call: TRBJ1-6
clone_size: .
d_call: .
cdr3_aa: CASSPPGLYNSPLHF
cdr3_nt: TGTGCCAGCTCACCACCGGGACTGTATAATTCACCCCTCCACTTT

v_call: TRBV7-2
j_call: TRBJ1-1
clone_size: .
d_call: .
cdr3_aa: CASSLVPANTEAFF
cdr3_nt: TGTGCCAGCAGCTTAGTTCCAGCGAACACTGAAGCTTTCTTT